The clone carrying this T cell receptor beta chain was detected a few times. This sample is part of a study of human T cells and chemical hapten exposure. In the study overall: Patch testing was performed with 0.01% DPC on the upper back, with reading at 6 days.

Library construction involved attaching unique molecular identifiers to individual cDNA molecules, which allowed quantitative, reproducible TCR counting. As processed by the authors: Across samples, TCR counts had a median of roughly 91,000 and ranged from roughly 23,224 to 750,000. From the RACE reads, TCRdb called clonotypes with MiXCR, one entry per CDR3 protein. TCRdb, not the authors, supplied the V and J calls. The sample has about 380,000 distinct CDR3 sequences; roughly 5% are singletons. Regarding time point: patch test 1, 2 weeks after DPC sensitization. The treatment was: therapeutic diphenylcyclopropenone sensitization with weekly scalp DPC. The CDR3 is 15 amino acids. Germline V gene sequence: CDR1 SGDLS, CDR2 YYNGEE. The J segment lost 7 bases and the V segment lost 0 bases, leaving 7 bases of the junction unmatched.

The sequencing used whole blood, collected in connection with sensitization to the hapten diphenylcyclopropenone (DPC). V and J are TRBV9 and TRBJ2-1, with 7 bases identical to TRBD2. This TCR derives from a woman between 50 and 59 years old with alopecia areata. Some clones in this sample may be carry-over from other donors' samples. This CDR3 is CASSVGAGAVNEQFF. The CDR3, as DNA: TGTGCCAGCAGCGTAGGGGCGGGAGCGGTAAATGAGCAGTTCTTC.